The text below deals with one T cell receptor beta chain. The CDR3 spans 14 residues. The germline V gene has CDR1 ENHRY and CDR2 SYGVKD. With 8 bases removed from V and 1 base from J, the gap between germline ends came to 14 bases. This entry is derived from a study of blood T cell repertoires in COVID-19. Overall study context: PBMCs, B-cell-depleted T cells, or T cells provided the cDNA or gDNA that made up the material.

The authors' processing: Estimated nucleated cell counts came from reference gene primer amplification. Clones were sequenced by immunoSEQ multiplex PCR, and TCRdb holds only the in-frame ones, with some missing. From that table come the V and J calls and clone size; the DNA was used to work out D and trimming. Of tens of thousands of clones in the sample, under 80% are singletons; the top ten hold 5% to 5.5%. Sequencing input: peripheral blood. The clonotype was recovered from a human donor in a cohort sampled during active COVID-19. V and J are TRBV10-3 and TRBJ1-1, with D tentatively TRBD1 (6 bases). CDR3 bases: TGTGCCATCTCAGACACAGGGCCGAACACTGAAGCTTTCTTT. This codes for CAISDTGPNTEAFF.